This TCR beta chain was sequenced during a study of blood T cell repertoires in COVID-19. Looking at the study overall: Nucleic acid was either cDNA or gDNA, and it came from T cells, B-cell-depleted T cells, or PBMCs.

Here immunoSEQ multiplex PCR was the method, and the copy in TCRdb shows in-frame clones only, minus some. The repertoire includes about 170,000 clones, around 81% of them detected once, and approximately 11% sits in the top ten. The CDR3 runs 20 residues. V lost 4 bases, J lost 4 bases, and 19 bases stayed unmatched. Germline V gene data show CDR1 as SNHLY and CDR2 as FYNNEI. The gene calls are TRBV2 and TRBJ2-2, with TRBD1 matching 9 bases. Sequenced sample: peripheral blood. This sequence originates from a man between 65 and 79 years old with active or convalescent COVID-19. The CDR3 sequence is CASSVVGNRGRSLSTGELFF. The CDR3, as DNA: TGTGCCAGCAGTGTGGTTGGTAACAGGGGGCGAAGTTTGAGCACCGGGGAGCTGTTTTTT.